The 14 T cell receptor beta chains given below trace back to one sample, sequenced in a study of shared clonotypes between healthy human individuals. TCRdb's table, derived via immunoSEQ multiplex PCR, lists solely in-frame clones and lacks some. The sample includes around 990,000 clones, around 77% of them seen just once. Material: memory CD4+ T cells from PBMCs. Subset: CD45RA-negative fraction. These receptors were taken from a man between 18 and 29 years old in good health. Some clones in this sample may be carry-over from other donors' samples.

CDR3 DNA sequence: TGTGCCAGCAGCTTACGGCGGGCGGAGACCCAGTACTTC. It specifies CASSLRRAETQYF. V and J are TRBV7-2 and TRBJ2-5, with D possibly TRBD2 on 5 matching bases. CDR3 size: 13 residues. Germline V gene sequence: CDR1 SGHTA, CDR2 FQGNSA. The V end was cut by 2 bases, the J end by 5 bases, with 9 bases between.

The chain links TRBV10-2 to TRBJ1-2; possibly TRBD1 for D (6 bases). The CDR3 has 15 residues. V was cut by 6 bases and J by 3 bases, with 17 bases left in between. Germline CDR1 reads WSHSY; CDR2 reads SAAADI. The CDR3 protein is CASSARQARDYGYTF. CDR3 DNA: TGCGCCAGCAGCGCCAGACAGGCCCGTGACTATGGCTACACCTTC.

The CDR3: CASSPWGEGQYEQYF. DNA of the CDR3: TGTGCCAGCAGCCCATGGGGGGAGGGCCAGTACGAGCAGTACTTC. The V call is TRBV7-2, the J call TRBJ2-7; 7 nucleotides match TRBD2. The CDR3 contains 15 residues. With 5 bases clipped from V and 4 bases from J, the junction kept 11 bases outside the gene matches. Germline CDR1 SGHTA, CDR2 FQGNSA.

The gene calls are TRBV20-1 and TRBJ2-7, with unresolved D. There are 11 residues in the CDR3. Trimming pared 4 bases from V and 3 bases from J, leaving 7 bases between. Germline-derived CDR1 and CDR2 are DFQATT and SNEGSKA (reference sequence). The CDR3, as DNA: TGCAGTGCTACCCTCGTCTACGAGCAGTACTTC. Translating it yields CSATLVYEQYF.

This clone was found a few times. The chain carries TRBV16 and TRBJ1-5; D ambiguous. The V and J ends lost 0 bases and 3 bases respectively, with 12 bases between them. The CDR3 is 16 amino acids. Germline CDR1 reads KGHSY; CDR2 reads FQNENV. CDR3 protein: CASSQSARSYNQPQHF. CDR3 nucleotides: TGTGCCAGCAGCCAATCTGCCAGGAGTTACAATCAGCCCCAGCATTTT. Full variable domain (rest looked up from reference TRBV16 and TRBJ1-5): GEEVAQTPKHLVRGEGQKAKLYCAPIKGHSYVFWYQQVLKNEFKFLISFQNENVFDETGMPKERFSAKCLPNSPCSLEIQATKLEDSAVYFCASSQSARSYNQPQHFGDGTRLSIL.

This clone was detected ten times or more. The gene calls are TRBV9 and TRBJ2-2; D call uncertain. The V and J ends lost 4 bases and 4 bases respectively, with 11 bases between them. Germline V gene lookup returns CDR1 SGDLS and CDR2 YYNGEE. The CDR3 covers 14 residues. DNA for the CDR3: TGTGCCAGCAGCTCCCGATCAGGCACCGGGGAGCTGTTTTTT. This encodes CASSSRSGTGELFF.

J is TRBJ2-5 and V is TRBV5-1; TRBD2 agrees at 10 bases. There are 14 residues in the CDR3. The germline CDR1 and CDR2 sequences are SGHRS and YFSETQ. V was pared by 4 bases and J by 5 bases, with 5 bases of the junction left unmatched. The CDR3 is CASSPEREGETQYF. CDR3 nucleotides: TGCGCCAGCAGCCCTGAGCGGGAGGGGGAGACCCAGTACTTC.

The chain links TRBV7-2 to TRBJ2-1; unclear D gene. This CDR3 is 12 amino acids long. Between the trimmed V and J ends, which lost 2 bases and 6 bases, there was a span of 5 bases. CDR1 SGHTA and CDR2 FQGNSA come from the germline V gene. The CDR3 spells CASSLQSNEQFF. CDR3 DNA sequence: TGTGCCAGCAGCTTACAGAGCAATGAGCAGTTCTTC.

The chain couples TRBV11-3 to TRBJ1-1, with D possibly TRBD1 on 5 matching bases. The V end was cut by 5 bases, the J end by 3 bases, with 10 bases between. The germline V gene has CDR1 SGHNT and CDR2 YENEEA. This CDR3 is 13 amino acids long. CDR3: CASSPRRDTEAFF. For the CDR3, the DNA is TGTGCCAGCAGCCCGCGCAGGGACACTGAAGCTTTCTTT. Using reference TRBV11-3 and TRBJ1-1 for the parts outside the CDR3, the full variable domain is EAGVVQSPRYKIIEKKQPVAFWCNPISGHNTLYWYLQNLGQGPELLIRYENEEAVDDSQLPKDRFSAERLKGVDSTLKIQPAELGDSAVYLCASSPRRDTEAFFGQGTRLTVV.

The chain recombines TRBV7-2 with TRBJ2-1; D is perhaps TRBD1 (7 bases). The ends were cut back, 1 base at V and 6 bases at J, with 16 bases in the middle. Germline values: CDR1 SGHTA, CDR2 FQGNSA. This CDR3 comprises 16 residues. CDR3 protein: CASSLVGAGGLNEQFF. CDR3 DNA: TGTGCCAGCAGCTTAGTTGGGGCAGGGGGGCTCAATGAGCAGTTCTTC.

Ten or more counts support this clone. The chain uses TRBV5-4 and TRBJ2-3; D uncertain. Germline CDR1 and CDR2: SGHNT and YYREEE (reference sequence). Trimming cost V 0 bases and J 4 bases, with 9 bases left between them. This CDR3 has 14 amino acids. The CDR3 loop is CASSLGHPADTQYF. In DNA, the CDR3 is TGTGCCAGCAGCTTGGGACACCCGGCAGATACGCAGTATTTT.

The DNA of the CDR3 is TGTGCCAGCTCACCTTCAGGGGGAGCATACGAGCAGTACTTC. As protein: CASSPSGGAYEQYF. The chain recombines TRBV18 with TRBJ2-7, with 7 bases fitting TRBD1. V shed 3 bases and J 4 bases; nucleotides not matched to a gene: 6. The CDR3 consists of 14 residues. The germline CDR1 and CDR2 sequences are KGHSH and LQKENI.

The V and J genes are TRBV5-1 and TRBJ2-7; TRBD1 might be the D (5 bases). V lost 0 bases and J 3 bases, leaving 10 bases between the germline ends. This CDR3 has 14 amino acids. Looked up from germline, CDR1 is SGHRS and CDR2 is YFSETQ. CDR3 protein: CASSLVSQGYEQYF. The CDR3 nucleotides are TGCGCCAGCAGCTTGGTCAGCCAGGGCTACGAGCAGTACTTC.

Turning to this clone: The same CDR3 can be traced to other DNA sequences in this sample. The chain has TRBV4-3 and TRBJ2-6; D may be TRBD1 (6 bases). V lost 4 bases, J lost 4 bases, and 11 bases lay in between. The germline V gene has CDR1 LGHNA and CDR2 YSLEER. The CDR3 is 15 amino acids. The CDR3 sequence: CASSPQGSGANVLTF. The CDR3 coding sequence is TGCGCCAGCAGCCCACAGGGATCCGGGGCCAACGTCCTGACTTTC.